This is a list of T cell receptor beta chains from one sample in a study of early T cells in non-severe SARS-CoV-2 infection. TCRdb re-called the 5' RACE reads through MiXCR, storing one row per CDR3 protein. The repertoire holds tens of thousands of distinct CDR3 sequences, with around 4.9% as singletons. The sequenced material came from whole blood. The origin of the receptors is an adult who was a healthcare worker with PCR-confirmed SARS-CoV-2 infection or an uninfected control (not recorded which). The CDR3 runs from the conserved cysteine through the conserved F or W. Clone size is stated in some rows and not others, as once, few, many or a class when expanded.

j_call v_call clone_size cdr3_aa
TRBJ2-2 TRBV9 few CASSRQGSTGELFF
TRBJ2-7 TRBV24-1 many CATSDPTQEKPYEQYF
TRBJ1-1 TRBV2 . CASIQEGTEAFF
TRBJ2-6 TRBV18 many CASSPKLAGVRSGANVLTF
TRBJ1-5 TRBV7-2 many CASSLGDRGDQPQHF
TRBJ2-7 TRBV7-4 many CASSSAGWGEQYF
TRBJ1-1 TRBV5-5 . CASSQPSGAEAFF
TRBJ2-6 TRBV18 many CASSPVSSNSGANVLTF
TRBJ2-3 TRBV7-2 . CASSLAASKDTQYF
TRBJ2-3 TRBV27 . CASSPSGSTDTQYF
TRBJ2-3 TRBV5-1 few CASSLDDGGFDTQYF
TRBJ1-1 TRBV7-2 few CASSRQRNTEAFF
TRBJ2-6 TRBV19 many CASSRRGANVLTF
TRBJ2-6 TRBV5-1 . CASSTVGSGSGANVLTF
TRBJ2-7 TRBV18 many CASSPGLDYEQYF
TRBJ2-2 TRBV24-1 many CATSDPGTVNTGELFF
TRBJ1-2 TRBV14 . CASSVGILNGYTF
TRBJ1-3 TRBV6-2/TRBV6-3 . CASSYSRYGNTIYF
TRBJ1-5 TRBV27 few CASRTGGLGNQPQHF
TRBJ2-7 TRBV11-3 many CASSRGAGSGEQYF
TRBJ2-1 TRBV12-2 many CASRFKRTLNEQFF
TRBJ1-2 TRBV19 . CASSELTSIYGYTF
TRBJ1-1 TRBV29-1 few CSVARPNTEAFF
TRBJ2-7 TRBV18 . CASSPPGTGGEQYF
TRBJ1-2 TRBV3-1 . CASSQGETMPVYGYTF
TRBJ1-2 TRBV5-1 many CASSPGTGSGYTF
TRBJ2-2 TRBV7-3 few CASSAGLAGVTGELFF
TRBJ1-3 TRBV7-2 . CASSQSGNTIYF
TRBJ2-3 TRBV29-1 many CSVRASSDTQYF
TRBJ2-5 TRBV6-2/TRBV6-3 many CASSYSIPSGRQETQYF
TRBJ1-5 TRBV19 many CASSIDLDQPQHF
TRBJ1-1 TRBV6-2/TRBV6-3 many CASSYSGRNTEAFF
TRBJ2-2 TRBV15 many CATSKRRGMGNTGELFF
TRBJ2-1 TRBV18 many CASSRTSGPFNEQFF
TRBJ2-7 TRBV9 . CASSGGTDNRHEQYF
TRBJ2-5 TRBV10-3 many CAIRVGTGGQETQYF
TRBJ2-1 TRBV5-4 few CASSLAGTANEQFF